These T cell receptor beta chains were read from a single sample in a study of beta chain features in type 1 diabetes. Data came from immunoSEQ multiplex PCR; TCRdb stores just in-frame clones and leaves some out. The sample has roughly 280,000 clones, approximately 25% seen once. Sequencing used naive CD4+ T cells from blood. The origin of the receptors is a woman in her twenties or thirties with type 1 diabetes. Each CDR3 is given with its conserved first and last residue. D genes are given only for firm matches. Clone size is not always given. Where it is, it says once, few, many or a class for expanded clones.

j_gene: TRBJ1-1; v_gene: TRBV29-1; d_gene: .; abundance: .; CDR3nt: TGCAGCGTTGGGACAGAAGTTGAAGCTTTCTTT; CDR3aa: CSVGTEVEAFF
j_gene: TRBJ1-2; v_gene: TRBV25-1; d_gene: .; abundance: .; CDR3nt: TGTGCCAGCAGTGTCGGTCCGATCTATGGCTACACCTTC; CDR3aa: CASSVGPIYGYTF
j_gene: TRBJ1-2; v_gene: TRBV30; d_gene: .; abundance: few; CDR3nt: TGTGCCTGGACTCTTCGCGCGCCCGTTAACTATGGCTACACCTTC; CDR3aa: CAWTLRAPVNYGYTF
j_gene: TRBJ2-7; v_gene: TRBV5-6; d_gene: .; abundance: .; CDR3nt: TGTGCCAGCAGAGCCGGAGGCGTATACGAGCAGTACTTC; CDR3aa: CASRAGGVYEQYF
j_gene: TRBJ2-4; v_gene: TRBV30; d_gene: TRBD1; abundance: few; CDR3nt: TGTGCCTGGGACCGAGGGACAGAAAACATTCAGTACTTC; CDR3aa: CAWDRGTENIQYF
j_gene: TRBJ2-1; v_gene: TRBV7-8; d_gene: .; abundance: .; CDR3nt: TGTGCCAGCAGCTTCTCGGAGACTGGCTACAATGAGCAGTTCTTC; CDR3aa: CASSFSETGYNEQFF
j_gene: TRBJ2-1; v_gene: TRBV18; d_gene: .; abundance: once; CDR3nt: TGTGCCAGCTCACCGCGTCGGGAGTCCTACAATGAGCAGTTCTTC; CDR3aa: CASSPRRESYNEQFF
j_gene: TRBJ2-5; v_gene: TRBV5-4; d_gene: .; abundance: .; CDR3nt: TGTGCCAGCAGCTTGGACAGGGTAGGAGCTAATCAGTACTTC; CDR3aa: CASSLDRVGANQYF
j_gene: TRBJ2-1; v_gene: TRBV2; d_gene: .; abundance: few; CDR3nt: TGTGCCAGCAGTCGGACTATGTATGAGCAGTTCTTC; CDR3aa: CASSRTMYEQFF
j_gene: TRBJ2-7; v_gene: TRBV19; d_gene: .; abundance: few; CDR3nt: TGTGCCAGTAATGGCGGGGTCAATACCGGCGAGCAGTACTTC; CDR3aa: CASNGGVNTGEQYF
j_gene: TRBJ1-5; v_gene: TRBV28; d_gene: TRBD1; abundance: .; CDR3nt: TGTGCCAGCACCCTGTGGGGACAGAGCAATCAGCCCCAGCATTTT; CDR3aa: CASTLWGQSNQPQHF
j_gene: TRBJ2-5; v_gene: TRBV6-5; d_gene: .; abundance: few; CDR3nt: TGTGCCAGCAGAAGAGACTACCGGGAGACCCAGTACTTC; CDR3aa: CASRRDYRETQYF
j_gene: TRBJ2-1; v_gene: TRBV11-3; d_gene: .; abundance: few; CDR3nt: TGTGCCAGCAGCTTAGTATCGGAGGAGCAGTTCTTC; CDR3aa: CASSLVSEEQFF
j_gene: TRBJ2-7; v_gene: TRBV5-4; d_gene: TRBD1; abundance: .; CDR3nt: TGTGCCAGCAGCCAGCCGGGGACAGGGCGCTACGAGCAGTACTTC; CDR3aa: CASSQPGTGRYEQYF
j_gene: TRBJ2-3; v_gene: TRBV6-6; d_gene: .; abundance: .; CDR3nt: TGTGCCAGCAGTCAACATAGCGGACCGAACACAGATACGCAGTATTTT; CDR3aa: CASSQHSGPNTDTQYF
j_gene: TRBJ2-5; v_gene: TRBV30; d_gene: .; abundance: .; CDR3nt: TGTGCCTGGAGCGGGAGCCAAGAGACCCAGTACTTC; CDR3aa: CAWSGSQETQYF
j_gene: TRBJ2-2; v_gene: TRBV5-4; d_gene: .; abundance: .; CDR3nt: TGTGCCAGCAGCTTATCGGGCACCGGGGAGCTGTTTTTT; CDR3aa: CASSLSGTGELFF
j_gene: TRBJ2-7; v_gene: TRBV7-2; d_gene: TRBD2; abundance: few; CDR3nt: TGTGCCAGCAGCGAAAGGACTAGCGGGAGGGTAACCTACGAGCAGTACTTC; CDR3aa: CASSERTSGRVTYEQYF
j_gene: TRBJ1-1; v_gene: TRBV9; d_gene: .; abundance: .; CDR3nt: TGTGCCAGCAGCGTAACGGTAAACACTGAAGCTTTCTTT; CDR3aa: CASSVTVNTEAFF
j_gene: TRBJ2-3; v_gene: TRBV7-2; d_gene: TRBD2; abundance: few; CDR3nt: TGTGCCAGCAGCTTATCCCGAATTCAGCGGGAGAAGGGCACAGATACGCAGTATTTT; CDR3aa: CASSLSRIQREKGTDTQYF
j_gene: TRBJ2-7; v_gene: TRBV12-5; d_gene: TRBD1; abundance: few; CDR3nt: TGTGCTAGTGGCCGGGCGGGACAGGTCTTTTACTACGAGCAGTACTTC; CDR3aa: CASGRAGQVFYYEQYF
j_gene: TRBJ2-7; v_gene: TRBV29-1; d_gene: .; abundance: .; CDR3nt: TGCAGCGTTGAACGCGTTGATGGCTACGAGCAGTACTTC; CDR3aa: CSVERVDGYEQYF
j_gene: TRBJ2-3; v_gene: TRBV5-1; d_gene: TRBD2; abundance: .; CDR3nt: TGCGCCAGCAGCTTGGTAGCGGGAGGCCGCACAGATACGCAGTATTTT; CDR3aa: CASSLVAGGRTDTQYF
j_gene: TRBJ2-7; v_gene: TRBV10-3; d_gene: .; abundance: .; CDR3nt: TGTGCCATCAGCGACCGCAGGGAATACGAGCAGTACTTC; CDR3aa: CAISDRREYEQYF
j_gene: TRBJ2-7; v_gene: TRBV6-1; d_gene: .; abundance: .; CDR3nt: TGTGCCAGCAGTCCAAACGGGGGATTCGACGAGCAGTACTTC; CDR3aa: CASSPNGGFDEQYF
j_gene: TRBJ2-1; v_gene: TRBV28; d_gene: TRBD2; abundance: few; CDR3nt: TGTGCCAGCAGTAACCCGGGAGGGCCTTACAATGAGCAGTTCTTC; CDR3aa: CASSNPGGPYNEQFF
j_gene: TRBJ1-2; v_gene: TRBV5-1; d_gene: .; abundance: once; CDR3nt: TGCGCCAGCAGCATACAGGAGAACTATGGCTACACCTTC; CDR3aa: CASSIQENYGYTF
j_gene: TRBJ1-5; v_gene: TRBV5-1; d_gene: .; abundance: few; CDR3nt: TGCGCCAGCAGCCTGGACGGTCAGGGGAGCAATCAGCCCCAGCATTTT; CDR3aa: CASSLDGQGSNQPQHF